These 21 T cell receptor beta chains came from one sample sequenced in a study of cytomegalovirus exposure and HLA in healthy donors. This PCR relied on a set of 60 Vbeta primers and 13 Jbeta primers. Sequencing was performed with immunoSEQ multiplex PCR; in TCRdb, only in-frame clones are kept and a portion is missing. The sample shows roughly 190,000 clones, 75% to 90% of them seen only once. Input material: PBMCs. The receptors shown here come from a man aged 30 to 39 in good health and CMV-seronegative.

For the CDR3, the DNA is TGTGCCAGCGCCGGGGGGGGAGTAGGCGAGCAGTACTTC. Its translation is CASAGGGVGEQYF. The chain uses TRBV7-2 and TRBJ2-7, with TRBD2 matching 8 bases. V lost 8 bases and J lost 6; bases outside the gene matches: 9. The CDR3 has 13 amino acids. CDR1 and CDR2 from the germline V gene are SGHTA and FQGNSA.

On this clone: One end of the junction does not line up with germline, which may come from a read error. This sample includes further DNA sequences coding for the same CDR3. V is TRBV4-2 and J is TRBJ1-1; D gene unclear. CDR1 is LGHNA, CDR2 YNFKEQ, per germline. The CDR3 runs to 16 residues. The CDR3 is CASSQGVQASNTEAFF. CDR3 in DNA: TGTGCCAGCAGCCAGGGTGTTCAGGCGTCGAACACTGAGGCTTTCTTT.

V is TRBV4-3 and J is TRBJ2-3; 10 bases are shared with TRBD2. The CDR3 totals 15 residues. V lost 5 bases and J lost 5; bases outside the gene matches: 7. Per the germline V gene, CDR1 is LGHNA and CDR2 is YSLEER. The CDR3 loop reads CASSLRAGGGDTQYF. CDR3 in DNA: TGCGCCAGCAGCTTGCGAGCGGGGGGGGGAGATACGCAGTATTTT.

The V call is TRBV6-6, the J call TRBJ1-5, with TRBD1 identical over 7 bases. J was trimmed by 3 bases and V by 8 bases; bases with no gene match: 4. From germline, CDR1 is MNHNY and CDR2 SVGAGI (reference sequence). The CDR3 extends over 13 amino acids. Written as DNA, the CDR3 is TGTGCCAGCCTCACAGGGGACAATCAGCCCCAGCATTTT. Its translation: CASLTGDNQPQHF.

V and J are TRBV7-9 and TRBJ2-7, with TRBD1 as a possible D gene (6 bases). The CDR3 covers 14 residues. V dropped 4 bases and J dropped 0 bases, with 10 bases sitting between them. Looked up from germline, CDR1 is SEHNR and CDR2 is FQNEAQ (reference sequence). The CDR3 nucleotides are TGTGCCAGCAGCTCACAGGGTAGCTCCTACGAGCAGTACTTC. Translating it yields CASSSQGSSYEQYF. Complete variable domain (other parts from reference TRBV7-9 and TRBJ2-7): DTGVSQNPRHKITKRGQNVTFRCDPISEHNRLYWYRQTLGQGPEFLTYFQNEAQLEKSRLLSDRFSAERPKGSFSTLEIQRTEQGDSAMYLCASSSQGSSYEQYFGPGTRLTVT.

This chain connects TRBV4-3 to TRBJ1-1; no reliable D call. The germline V gene encodes CDR1 LGHNA and CDR2 YSLEER. The germline V and J ends were trimmed by 2 bases and 5 bases, with 12 bases remaining between them. The CDR3 consists of 14 residues. The CDR3 coding sequence is TGCGCCAGCAGCCAAACCAGTACGGGGACTGAAGCTTTCTTT. This gives the protein CASSQTSTGTEAFF.

The chain employs TRBV7-2 and TRBJ2-5, with 8 nucleotides matching TRBD2. Germline V gene sequence: CDR1 SGHTA, CDR2 FQGNSA. The trim removed 1 base at V and 3 bases at J, leaving 7 bases unmatched. The CDR3 is 16 residues long. The DNA of the CDR3 is TGTGCCAGCAGCTTAGTAATGGCGGGGGGCGAAGAGACCCAGTACTTC. It is translated as CASSLVMAGGEETQYF.

This clone was recorded once. The chain employs TRBV2 and TRBJ1-4; tentative D call: TRBD1 (6 bases). Germline CDR1 is SNHLY and CDR2 is FYNNEI. This CDR3 is 15 amino acids long. V lost 5 bases and J lost 5, with 15 bases in between. The DNA for the CDR3 is TGTGCCAGCAGTCAGGCGGGGGCAGGGAATGAAAAACTGTTTTTT. Protein: CASSQAGAGNEKLFF.

The chain carries TRBV7-2 and TRBJ2-3; unclear D gene. Germline V gives CDR1 SGHTA, CDR2 FQGNSA. V lost 5 bases and J 1 base, leaving 13 bases between the germline ends. The CDR3 is 15 residues long. CDR3 protein: CASSRSFLGTDTQYF. The DNA of the CDR3 is TGTGCCAGCAGCCGCTCGTTTTTAGGCACAGATACGCAGTATTTT.

The gene calls are TRBV4-2 and TRBJ2-1, with D possibly matching TRBD2 (6 bases). The CDR3 runs 15 residues. Germline V gene data show CDR1 as LGHNA and CDR2 as YNFKEQ. V was shortened by 0 bases and J by 4 bases, with 10 bases between the two germline ends. The DNA of the CDR3 is TGTGCCAGCAGCCAAGAATCGGAGGGATACAATGAGCAGTTCTTC. It specifies CASSQESEGYNEQFF.

This chain links TRBV2 with TRBJ2-7, with TRBD1 matching over 9 bases. J was trimmed by 9 bases and V by 8 bases; bases with no gene match: 11. CDR3 size: 13 residues. Looked up from germline, CDR1 is SNHLY and CDR2 is FYNNEI. CDR3 in amino acids: CASDGQGTPRQYF. CDR3 in DNA: TGTGCCAGCGACGGACAGGGGACCCCCCGGCAGTACTTC.

The chain carries TRBV2 and TRBJ1-5; maybe TRBD1 (6 bases). There are 13 residues in the CDR3. Germline assignment: CDR1 SNHLY and CDR2 FYNNEI. V was cut by 6 bases and J by 3 bases, with 9 bases left in between. CDR3 loop: CASSRDNNQPQHF. The DNA for the CDR3 is TGTGCCAGCAGCCGGGACAACAATCAGCCCCAGCATTTT. Combining the CDR3 with reference TRBV2 and TRBJ1-5 gives the whole variable domain EPEVTQTPSHQVTQMGQEVILRCVPISNHLYFYWYRQILGQKVEFLVSFYNNEISEKSEIFDDQFSVERPDGSNFTLKIRSTKLEDSAMYFCASSRDNNQPQHFGDGTRLSIL.

In this sample, this clone turned up once. The J gene is TRBJ2-1, the V gene TRBV30; perhaps TRBD2 as D (6 bases). The germline V gene has CDR1 GTSNPN and CDR2 SVGIG (reference sequence). CDR3 size: 15 residues. V lost 1 base, J lost 1 base, and 11 bases lay in between. CDR3 amino acids: CAWSARAGSYNEQFF. The CDR3 region has the DNA TGTGCCTGGAGTGCCAGGGCGGGGTCCTACAATGAGCAGTTCTTC.

The chain carries TRBV6-5 and TRBJ1-5; no firm D call. V lost 0 bases to trimming and J lost 7 bases, with 7 bases between them. This CDR3 spans 13 amino acids. Germline V lookup: CDR1 MNHEY, CDR2 SVGAGI. The CDR3 region is CASSYSTGQPQHF. In nucleotides, the CDR3 is TGTGCCAGCAGTTACTCGACTGGGCAGCCCCAGCATTTT.

The chain combines TRBV4-3 with TRBJ2-3, with 8 bases lining up with TRBD2. This CDR3 has 19 amino acids. CDR1 LGHNA and CDR2 YSLEER come from the germline V gene. The junction had 11 bases not matched to a gene; V was cut back by 0 bases and J by 0 bases. The CDR3 sequence: CASSQDVTGGKTSTDTQYF. In nucleotides, the CDR3 is TGCGCCAGCAGCCAAGATGTAACGGGGGGGAAGACTAGCACAGATACGCAGTATTTT.

The rearrangement links TRBV11-1 to TRBJ1-3, with 7 bases lining up with TRBD1. Germline V gene data show CDR1 as SGHAT and CDR2 as FQDESV (reference sequence). The CDR3 extends over 13 amino acids. With 4 bases clipped from V and 4 bases from J, the junction kept 1 base outside the gene matches. The CDR3 spells CASSSGQGNTIYF. The CDR3 DNA reads as TGTGCCAGCAGCTCGGGACAGGGAAACACCATATATTTT.

This rearrangement joins TRBV4-3 to TRBJ2-7, with 7 bases identical to TRBD2. CDR1 and CDR2 from the germline V gene are LGHNA and YSLEER. CDR3 length: 17 residues. V lost 0 bases to trimming and J lost 3 bases; unmatched junction nucleotides: 11. The CDR3 bases are TGCGCCAGCAGCCAAGATCGTCCGGGGAGGGGAGTCTACGAGCAGTACTTC. This sequence encodes CASSQDRPGRGVYEQYF.

CDR3 nucleotide sequence: TGCGCCAGCAGCCAAGACAGGTTGGACACTGAAGCTTTCTTT. Amino acids: CASSQDRLDTEAFF. V gene TRBV4-1 combines with J gene TRBJ1-1, with D uncertain. Germline CDR1 reads MGHRA; CDR2 reads YSYEKL. Deletions cut 0 bases from V and 3 bases from J, with 8 bases between. The CDR3 runs to 14 residues.

The chain links TRBV6-5 to TRBJ2-1, with D possibly being TRBD1 (5 bases). The ends were cut back, 6 bases at V and 0 bases at J, with 12 bases in the middle. The CDR3 has 15 amino acids. Germline CDR1 is MNHEY and CDR2 is SVGAGI. CDR3 DNA sequence: TGTGCCAGCAGACAACAGGCCCTCTCCTACAATGAGCAGTTCTTC. Its translation is CASRQQALSYNEQFF.

The chain recombines TRBV19 with TRBJ1-3; D is unclear. The CDR3 is 15 amino acids. Trimming shortened V by 9 bases and J by 4 bases, and 19 bases separated the two germline ends. The germline CDR1 and CDR2 sequences are LNHDA and SQIVND (reference sequence). In nucleotides, the CDR3 is TGTGCCAGCTTAAGCGGCAGGAATGGAGGAAACACCATATATTTT. It codes for CASLSGRNGGNTIYF.

V is TRBV9 and J is TRBJ2-6; D is ambiguous. V shed 0 bases and J shed 0 bases, with 4 bases lying between them. The CDR3 extends over 15 amino acids. Germline V gives CDR1 SGDLS, CDR2 YYNGEE. The CDR3 bases are TGTGCCAGCAGCGTAGCCCTCTCTGGGGCCAACGTCCTGACTTTC. Translating gives CASSVALSGANVLTF.